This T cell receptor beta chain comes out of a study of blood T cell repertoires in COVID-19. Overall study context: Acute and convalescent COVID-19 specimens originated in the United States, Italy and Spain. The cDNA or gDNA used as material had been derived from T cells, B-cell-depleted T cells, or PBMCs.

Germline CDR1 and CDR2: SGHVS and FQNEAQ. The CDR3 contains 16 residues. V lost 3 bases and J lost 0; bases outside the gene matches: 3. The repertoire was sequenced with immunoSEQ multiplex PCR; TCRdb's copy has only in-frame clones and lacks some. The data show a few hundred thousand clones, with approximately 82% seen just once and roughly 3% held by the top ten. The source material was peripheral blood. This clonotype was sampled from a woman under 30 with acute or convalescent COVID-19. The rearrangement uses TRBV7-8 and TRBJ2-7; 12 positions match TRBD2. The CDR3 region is CASSFAGLAGSYEQYF. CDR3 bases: TGTGCCAGCAGCTTTGCGGGACTAGCGGGCTCCTACGAGCAGTACTTC. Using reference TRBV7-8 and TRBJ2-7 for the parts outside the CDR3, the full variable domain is GAGVSQSPRYKVAKRGQDVALRCDPISGHVSLFWYQQALGQGPEFLTYFQNEAQLDKSGLPSDRFFAERPEGSVSTLKIQRTQQEDSAVYLCASSFAGLAGSYEQYFGPGTRLTVT.